The source of this T cell receptor beta chain is a study of neurological immune-mediated disorders. The CDR3 sequence is 14 residues long. Deletions cut 2 bases from V and 2 bases from J, with 10 bases between. Germline CDR1 reads MNHNS; CDR2 reads SASEGT. TCRdb independently ran MiXCR on the 5' RACE reads; one entry per CDR3 protein. The repertoire has over 45,000 distinct CDR3 sequences, roughly 3.2% of them found once; the top ten carry more than 12%. This TCR was recovered from a woman between 45 and 60 years old with multiple sclerosis. This chain connects TRBV6-1 to TRBJ2-7; D ambiguous. Sequencing used PBMCs. In DNA form, the CDR3 reads TGTGCCAGCAGTGAAATCGACGGGCCCTACGAGCAGTACTTC. Translated, it gives CASSEIDGPYEQYF.